These 28 T cell receptor beta chains originate from one sample sequenced in a study of beta chain features in type 1 diabetes. Every bit of the isolated RNA underwent reverse transcription, so sequencing read expressed TCRB transcripts. Sequenced by immunoSEQ multiplex PCR; TCRdb stores in-frame clones only, minus some. The sample shows about 620,000 clones, around a sixth of them seen only once. The sequencing sample was made of naive CD4+ T cells from blood. Source of these receptors: a man younger than 35 in good health.

This clone was seen a handful of times. The chain employs TRBV5-1 and TRBJ1-6; 9 nucleotides align to TRBD1. V shed 5 bases, J shed 11 bases, and the junction held 11 bases outside the gene matches. Germline loops: CDR1 SGHRS, CDR2 YFSETQ. CDR3 length equals 15 residues. The CDR3 nucleotides read TGCGCCAGCAGTCGTCTCGGGACAGGGACCGCACCCCTCCACTTT. This gives the protein CASSRLGTGTAPLHF.

The chain joins TRBV7-2 to TRBJ2-1; TRBD2 agrees at 11 bases. CDR1 SGHTA and CDR2 FQGNSA come from the germline V gene. The CDR3 is 16 residues long. Germline trimming cut 4 bases from V and 8 bases from J; bases unmatched to any gene: 10. CDR3 sequence reads: CASSSRPSGRSDEQFF. CDR3 bases: TGTGCCAGCAGCTCGCGCCCTAGCGGGAGGTCGGATGAGCAGTTCTTC.

This chain joins TRBV4-1 and TRBJ1-2; D uncertain. Germline lookup yields CDR1 MGHRA and CDR2 YSYEKL. The CDR3 runs 13 residues. Trimming removed 0 bases at V and 4 bases at J, with 6 bases between. CDR3 loop: CASSQDRIYGYTF. Here the CDR3 DNA reads TGCGCCAGCAGCCAAGATCGGATCTATGGCTACACCTTC.

On this clone: The sample has other DNA sequences that encode this CDR3 too. V usage is TRBV9 and J usage is TRBJ2-1, with TRBD2 matching 8 bases. The germline V gene has CDR1 SGDLS and CDR2 YYNGEE. After removal of 4 bases from V and 0 bases from J, the junction contained 3 bases not matched to a gene. CDR3 length equals 15 residues. The CDR3 protein is CASSSSGSSYNEQFF. DNA for the CDR3: TGTGCCAGCAGCTCAAGCGGGAGCTCCTACAATGAGCAGTTCTTC.

V is TRBV10-3 and J is TRBJ1-5; TRBD1 matches 10 bases. V was clipped by 9 bases and J by 3 bases; unmatched bases: 5. CDR1 and CDR2 from the germline V gene are ENHRY and SYGVKD. CDR3 length: 14 residues. CDR3 loop: CAIRGQGINQPQHF. CDR3 nucleotide sequence: TGTGCCATTAGGGGACAGGGGATCAATCAGCCCCAGCATTTT.

The rearrangement uses TRBV7-3 and TRBJ2-1, with D perhaps given as TRBD1 or TRBD2 (5 bases each). CDR1 SGHTA and CDR2 FQGTGA come from the germline V gene. V dropped 2 bases and J dropped 6 bases, with 14 bases sitting between them. The CDR3 has 15 residues. CDR3 in DNA: TGTGCCAGCAGCTTACCGCAAACGGGGCTCAATGAGCAGTTCTTC. It codes for CASSLPQTGLNEQFF.

This clone was counted between two and nine times. V is TRBV7-2 and J is TRBJ2-3; D ambiguous. Germline V gene lookup returns CDR1 SGHTA and CDR2 FQGNSA. The V end was cut by 1 base, the J end by 9 bases, with 11 bases between. The CDR3 sequence is 13 residues long. The CDR3 spells CASSLGGQRTQYF. The CDR3, as DNA: TGTGCCAGCAGCTTAGGAGGCCAGAGAACGCAGTATTTT.

This clone has a handful of counts. This rearrangement joins TRBV6-1 to TRBJ2-7, with 7 bases that match TRBD2. The junction had 10 bases not matched to a gene; V was cut back by 7 bases and J by 1 base. CDR3 length: 15 residues. Germline CDR1 and CDR2: MNHNS and SASEGT. The CDR3 region is CASTDVGGTSYEQYF. CDR3 bases: TGTGCCAGCACTGACGTCGGGGGGACGTCCTACGAGCAGTACTTC.

This clone was counted a few times. The gene calls are TRBV4-3 and TRBJ2-7; D may be TRBD2 (5 bases). The CDR3 is made up of 16 amino acids. Trimming took 0 bases from V and 6 from J, leaving 18 bases between them. The germline V gene encodes CDR1 LGHNA and CDR2 YSLEER. The CDR3 loop is CASSQEITRTPREQYF. CDR3 nucleotide sequence: TGCGCCAGCAGCCAAGAGATCACCCGGACTCCGCGCGAGCAGTACTTC.

The chain uses TRBV5-4 and TRBJ2-1; 9 nucleotides agree with TRBD1. Germline-derived CDR1 and CDR2 are SGHNT and YYREEE (reference sequence). J was trimmed by 3 bases and V by 5 bases; bases with no gene match: 12. CDR3 length: 17 residues. CDR3 DNA sequence: TGTGCCAGCAGGTGGTTCGGGGGACAGGGCAACTACAATGAGCAGTTCTTC. Residues: CASRWFGGQGNYNEQFF. The full variable domain, completed using reference TRBV5-4 and TRBJ2-1, is ETGVTQSPTHLIKTRGQQVTLRCSSQSGHNTVSWYQQALGQGPQFIFQYYREEENGRGNFPPRFSGLQFPNYSSELNVNALELDDSALYLCASRWFGGQGNYNEQFFGPGTRLTVL.

This clone was seen only a few times. DNA of the CDR3: TGTGCCAGCAGGGGGTTGCAAGGGGCCAACGTCCTGACTTTC. Residues: CASRGLQGANVLTF. The rearrangement links TRBV7-9 to TRBJ2-6; unclear D gene. V was shortened by 6 bases and J by 4 bases, with 10 bases between the two germline ends. The germline gives CDR1 SEHNR, CDR2 FQNEAQ (reference sequence). This CDR3 is 14 amino acids long. The entire variable domain, with the rest obtained from reference TRBV7-9 and TRBJ2-6, is as follows: DTGVSQNPRHKITKRGQNVTFRCDPISEHNRLYWYRQTLGQGPEFLTYFQNEAQLEKSRLLSDRFSAERPKGSFSTLEIQRTEQGDSAMYLCASRGLQGANVLTFGAGSRLTVL.

This clone was seen only a few times. The chain links TRBV29-1 to TRBJ2-5; D remains unclear. The DNA end favors TRBJ2-7, so the J call may be wrong. This CDR3 region has 14 residues. The germline V gene encodes CDR1 SQVTM and CDR2 ANQGSEA. CDR3 sequence reads: CSVSSQVGPYEQYF. The CDR3, as DNA: TGCAGCGTATCCTCCCAGGTAGGACCCTACGAGCAGTACTTC.

The CDR3 nucleotides read TGTGCCTCCGGGGAGACCCAGTACTTC. Protein product: CASGETQYF. V and J are TRBV7-9 and TRBJ2-5; unclear D gene. Trimming took 11 bases from V and 5 from J, leaving 6 bases between them. In germline, CDR1 is SEHNR, CDR2 FQNEAQ (reference sequence). CDR3 length equals 9 residues.

This clone has more than one count but fewer than ten. The chain uses TRBV28 and TRBJ1-2; the D gene is possibly TRBD1 (5 bases). The CDR3 is 11 amino acids. Deletions cut 2 bases from V and 14 bases from J, with 12 bases between. In germline, CDR1 is MDHEN, CDR2 SYDVKM. The CDR3 nucleotides are TGTGCCAGCAGTTTAGCGGGACTACGGACCTTC. This gives the protein CASSLAGLRTF.

This clone was counted between two and nine times. The chain is built from TRBV28 and TRBJ2-6, with TRBD2 matching 7 bases. The CDR3 is 18 residues long. Germline V gene data show CDR1 as MDHEN and CDR2 as SYDVKM. Losses at the gene ends were 5 bases for V and 0 bases for J; bases not matched to a gene: 10. CDR3 loop: CASSLEGGSYSGANVLTF. The CDR3 DNA reads as TGTGCCAGCAGTCTAGAGGGAGGGTCATACTCTGGGGCCAACGTCCTGACTTTC.

The CDR3 DNA is TGCGCCAGCAGGGGGACAGGGTTACAGTCGAATGGCTACACCTTC. It encodes CASRGTGLQSNGYTF. This chain uses TRBV4-3 with TRBJ1-2; 9 bases map to TRBD1. This CDR3 contains 15 residues. Trimming removed 6 bases from V and 6 bases from J; junction bases left unmatched: 11. From germline, CDR1 is LGHNA and CDR2 YSLEER.

This clone was detected only a few times. The chain carries TRBV9 and TRBJ2-5, with D unresolved. The CDR3 is made up of 15 amino acids. Looked up from germline, CDR1 is SGDLS and CDR2 is YYNGEE. V lost 0 bases and J 0 bases, leaving 9 bases between the germline ends. DNA of the CDR3: TGTGCCAGCAGCGTAGCACTCATGTACCAAGAGACCCAGTACTTC. Translating gives CASSVALMYQETQYF.

About this clone itself: The junction shows a germline mismatch at one end, possibly a read error. The same CDR3 also results from other DNA sequences found in this sample. This chain links TRBV30 with TRBJ1-2, with D hard to call. The germline V gene encodes CDR1 GTSNPN and CDR2 SVGIG (reference sequence). The CDR3 runs 13 residues. CDR3 nucleotide sequence: TGTGCCTGGAGTGTCGCGGGAAAAGGTGGCTACACTTTC. Its protein is CAWSVAGKGGYTF.

Remarks on this clone: Other DNA sequences within the sample encode an identical CDR3. The chain joins TRBV5-1 to TRBJ1-1; 7 bases are a match to TRBD1. Trimming removed 1 base from V and 0 bases from J; junction bases left unmatched: 0. The CDR3 totals 14 residues. Per the germline V gene, CDR1 is SGHRS and CDR2 is YFSETQ. The CDR3 protein is CASSLTGVNTEAFF. The CDR3 DNA follows: TGCGCCAGCAGCTTGACAGGGGTGAACACTGAAGCTTTCTTT. Complete variable domain (other parts from reference TRBV5-1 and TRBJ1-1): KAGVTQTPRYLIKTRGQQVTLSCSPISGHRSVSWYQQTPGQGLQFLFEYFSETQRNKGNFPGRFSGRQFSNSRSEMNVSTLELGDSALYLCASSLTGVNTEAFFGQGTRLTVV.

V and J are TRBV7-2 and TRBJ1-2; D is possibly TRBD1 (5 bases). Between the trimmed V and J ends, which lost 1 base and 6 bases, there was a span of 9 bases. This CDR3 spans 13 amino acids. CDR1 SGHTA and CDR2 FQGNSA come from the germline V gene. The chain's CDR3 is CASSLVTANGYTF. The CDR3 nucleotides are TGTGCCAGCAGCTTAGTGACAGCGAATGGCTACACCTTC.

The rearrangement links TRBV7-2 to TRBJ1-5; TRBD1 agrees at 8 bases. Germline V gene data show CDR1 as SGHTA and CDR2 as FQGNSA. J was trimmed by 2 bases and V by 3 bases; bases with no gene match: 3. This CDR3 is built from 15 residues. CDR3: CASSLYRGGNQPQHF. The CDR3 coding sequence is TGTGCCAGCAGCTTGTACAGGGGGGGCAATCAGCCCCAGCATTTT.

CDR3 in DNA: TGTGCCAGCAGCTTAGCTAACCGCTTTAATGAAAAACTGTTTTTT. Amino acid sequence: CASSLANRFNEKLFF. The chain carries TRBV7-8 and TRBJ1-4, with D hard to call. The CDR3 length is 15 residues. Trimming pared 0 bases from V and 4 bases from J, leaving 9 bases between. Germline-derived CDR1 and CDR2 are SGHVS and FQNEAQ.

This clone was seen more than once but under ten times. The rearrangement joins TRBV28 to TRBJ1-5; no firm D call. Per germline, CDR1 MDHEN and CDR2 SYDVKM. The CDR3 loop spans 11 amino acids. Trimming took 3 bases from V and 7 from J, leaving 4 bases between them. CDR3 region: CASSFSQPQHF. CDR3 DNA: TGTGCCAGCAGTTTTAGCCAGCCCCAGCATTTT.

This clone was counted only a few times. The V and J genes are TRBV4-2 and TRBJ1-3, with D unresolved. The CDR3 is 16 residues long. Germline V gene sequence: CDR1 LGHNA, CDR2 YNFKEQ. The V gene lost 0 bases and the J gene lost 5 bases, with 14 bases spanning the gap. The CDR3, as DNA: TGTGCCAGCAGCCAAGATGGGCAGGTGAGGAGAAACACCATATATTTT. This gives the protein CASSQDGQVRRNTIYF.

The table lists this clone with a few counts. J is TRBJ2-5 and V is TRBV4-2; 9 bases align to TRBD2. V shed 6 bases, J shed 2 bases, and the junction held 4 bases outside the gene matches. CDR1 LGHNA and CDR2 YNFKEQ come from the germline V gene. CDR3 size: 14 residues. The CDR3 spells CASRERGAQETQYF. The CDR3 nucleotides are TGTGCCAGCAGGGAGCGGGGGGCACAAGAGACCCAGTACTTC.

The chain is built from TRBV27 and TRBJ2-1; D perhaps matches TRBD1 (6 bases). CDR3 length: 16 residues. Trimming cost V 4 bases and J 5 bases, with 18 bases left between them. Germline V lookup: CDR1 MNHEY, CDR2 SMNVEV (reference sequence). CDR3 sequence reads: CASSSTGLQGNNEQFF. Written as DNA, the CDR3 is TGTGCCAGCAGTTCGACAGGCCTCCAGGGGAACAATGAGCAGTTCTTC.

In this sample, this clone turned up a few times. The chain links TRBV6-5 to TRBJ2-2; 10 bases map to TRBD1. CDR1 and CDR2 (germline): MNHEY, SVGAGI. This CDR3 is built from 15 residues. Unmatched junction bases numbered 3, after V lost 1 base and J lost 7 bases. The CDR3 DNA reads TGTGCCAGCAGTTACTGGACAGGGGGTGTCGGGGAGCTGTTTTTT. Residues: CASSYWTGGVGELFF.

The chain recombines TRBV10-3 with TRBJ1-4; D possibly corresponds to TRBD1 (5 bases). Between the trimmed V and J ends, which lost 0 bases and 8 bases, there was a span of 16 bases. The length of the CDR3 is 16 residues. Germline CDR1 ENHRY, CDR2 SYGVKD. CDR3 protein: CAISESVGEKLEKLFF. CDR3 DNA: TGTGCCATCAGTGAGTCGGTAGGGGAAAAACTAGAAAAACTGTTTTTT.